This TCR beta chain was sequenced in a study of monozygotic twins with inflammatory bowel disease. Study results and caveats: On the inverse Simpson index, IBD patients scored lower for TCRbeta diversity than healthy co-twins.

Points on this clonotype: The antigen is unknown.

Germline CDR1 SGDLS, CDR2 YYNGEE. This CDR3 contains 21 residues. The UMIs contained a 6-nucleotide sample barcode. They were added by template switching during cDNA synthesis. TCRdb re-called the 5' RACE reads and gives one entry per CDR3 protein, without DNA. This sample contains 310,000 or so distinct CDR3 sequences. Each donor supplied roughly 2.5 ml of blood. The V call is TRBV9, the J call TRBJ2-6; the TCRdb call, TRBD1, lacks DNA for checking. Sequencing was done on a sample of blood. The receptor's source is a human donor with ulcerative colitis or Crohn's disease, or a healthy co-twin of an affected twin (not recorded which). The CDR3 here is CASSPNTFSRDSLSGANVLTF. Filled out from reference TRBV9 and TRBJ2-6, the complete variable domain reads DSGVTQTPKHLITATGQRVTLRCSPRSGDLSVYWYQQSLDQGLQFLIQYYNGEERAKGNILERFSAQQFPDLHSELNLSSLELGDSALYFCASSPNTFSRDSLSGANVLTFGAGSRLTVL.